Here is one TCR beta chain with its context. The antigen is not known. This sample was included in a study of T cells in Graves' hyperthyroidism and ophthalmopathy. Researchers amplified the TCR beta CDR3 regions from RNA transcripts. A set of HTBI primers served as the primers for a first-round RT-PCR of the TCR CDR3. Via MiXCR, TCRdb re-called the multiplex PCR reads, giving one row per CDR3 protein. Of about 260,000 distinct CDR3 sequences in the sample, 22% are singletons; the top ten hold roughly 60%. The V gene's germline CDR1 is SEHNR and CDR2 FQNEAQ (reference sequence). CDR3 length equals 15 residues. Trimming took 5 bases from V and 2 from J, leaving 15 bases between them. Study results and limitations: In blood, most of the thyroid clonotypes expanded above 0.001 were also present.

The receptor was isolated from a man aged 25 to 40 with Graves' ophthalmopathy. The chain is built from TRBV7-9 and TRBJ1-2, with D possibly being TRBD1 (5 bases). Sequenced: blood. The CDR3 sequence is CASSVTGTRNYGYTF. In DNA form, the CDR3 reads TGTGCCAGCAGCGTCACCGGGACGAGGAACTATGGCTACACCTTC.